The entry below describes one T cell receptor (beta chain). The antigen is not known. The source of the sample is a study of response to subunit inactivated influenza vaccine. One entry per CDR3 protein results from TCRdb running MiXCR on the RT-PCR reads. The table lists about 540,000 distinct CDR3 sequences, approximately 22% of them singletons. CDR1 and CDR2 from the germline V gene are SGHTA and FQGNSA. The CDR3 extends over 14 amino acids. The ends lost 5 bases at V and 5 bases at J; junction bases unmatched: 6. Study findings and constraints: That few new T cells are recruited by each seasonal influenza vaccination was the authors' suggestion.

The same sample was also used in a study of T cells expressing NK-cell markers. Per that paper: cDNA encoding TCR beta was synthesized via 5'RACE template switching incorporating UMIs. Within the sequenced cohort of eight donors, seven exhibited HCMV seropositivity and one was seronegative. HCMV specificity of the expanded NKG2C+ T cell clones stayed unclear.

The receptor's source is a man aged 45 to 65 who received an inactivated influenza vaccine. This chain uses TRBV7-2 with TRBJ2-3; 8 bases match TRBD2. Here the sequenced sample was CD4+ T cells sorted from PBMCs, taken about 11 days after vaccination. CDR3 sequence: CASSRAGVRDTQYF. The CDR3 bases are TGTGCCAGCAGCCGAGCGGGGGTACGAGATACGCAGTATTTT. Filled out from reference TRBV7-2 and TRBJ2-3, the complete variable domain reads GAGVSQSPSNKVTEKGKDVELRCDPISGHTALYWYRQSLGQGLEFLIYFQGNSAPDKSGLPSDRFSAERTGGSVSTLTIQRTQQEDSAVYLCASSRAGVRDTQYFGPGTRLTVL.